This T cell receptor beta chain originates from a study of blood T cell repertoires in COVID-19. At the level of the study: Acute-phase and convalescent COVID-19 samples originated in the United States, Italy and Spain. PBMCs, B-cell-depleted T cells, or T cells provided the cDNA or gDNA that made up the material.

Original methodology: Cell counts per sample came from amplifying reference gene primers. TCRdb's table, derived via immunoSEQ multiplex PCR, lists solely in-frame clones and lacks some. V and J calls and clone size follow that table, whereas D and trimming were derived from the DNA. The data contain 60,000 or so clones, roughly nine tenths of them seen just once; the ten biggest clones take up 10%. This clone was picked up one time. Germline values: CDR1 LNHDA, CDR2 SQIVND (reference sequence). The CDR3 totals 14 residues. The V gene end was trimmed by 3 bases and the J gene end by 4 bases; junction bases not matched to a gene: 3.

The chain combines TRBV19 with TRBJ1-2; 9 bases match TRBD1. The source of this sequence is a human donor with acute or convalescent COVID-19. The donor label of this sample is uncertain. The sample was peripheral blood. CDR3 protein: CASSIGTGPYGYTF. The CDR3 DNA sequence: TGTGCCAGTAGTATCGGGACAGGGCCCTATGGCTACACCTTC.